These 8 T cell receptor beta chains came from one sample sequenced in a study of cytomegalovirus exposure and HLA in healthy donors. The PCR made use of 60 Vbeta and 13 Jbeta primers. Sequencing used immunoSEQ multiplex PCR; TCRdb keeps in-frame clones, though not all of them. The repertoire holds about 120,000 clones, with roughly 70% as singletons. Sequenced: PBMCs. These receptors were collected from a man between 25 and 39 years old in good health and CMV-seronegative.

The chain uses TRBV27 and TRBJ2-7, with 7 bases identical to TRBD2. Germline CDR1 and CDR2: MNHEY and SMNVEV (reference sequence). This CDR3 region has 17 residues. With 3 bases clipped from V and 3 bases from J, the junction kept 14 bases outside the gene matches. The CDR3 here is CASSFGAAAWGGYEQYF. In DNA form, the CDR3 reads TGTGCCAGCAGTTTTGGGGCGGCGGCGTGGGGGGGCTACGAGCAGTACTTC.

The CDR3 protein is CASSADKYNSYEQYF. CDR3 nucleotide sequence: TGTGCCAGTAGTGCTGACAAATACAACTCCTACGAGCAGTACTTC. The chain employs TRBV19 and TRBJ2-7; unclear D gene. V dropped 5 bases and J dropped 0 bases, with 14 bases sitting between them. This CDR3 region has 15 residues. Looked up from germline, CDR1 is LNHDA and CDR2 is SQIVND (reference sequence). Drawing the rest from reference TRBV19 and TRBJ2-7, the complete variable domain is DGGITQSPKYLFRKEGQNVTLSCEQNLNHDAMYWYRQDPGQGLRLIYYSQIVNDFQKGDIAEGYSVSREKKESFPLTVTSAQKNPTAFYLCASSADKYNSYEQYFGPGTRLTVT.

The rearrangement joins TRBV7-9 to TRBJ1-6, with 7 bases fitting TRBD1. CDR1 is SEHNR and CDR2 is FQNEAQ in the germline V gene (reference sequence). V shed 1 base and J 10 bases; nucleotides not matched to a gene: 4. The CDR3 totals 14 residues. As DNA, the CDR3 is TGTGCCAGCAGCTTAGGCATCAGGGGGTCACCCCTCCACTTT. Translating it yields CASSLGIRGSPLHF.

The sample holds a few counts of this clone. The rearrangement joins TRBV7-9 to TRBJ1-1; a possible D gene is TRBD1 (6 bases). CDR3 length equals 15 residues. Trimming stripped 5 bases from V and 0 bases from J, with 13 bases between. The V gene's germline CDR1 is SEHNR and CDR2 FQNEAQ (reference sequence). The CDR3 DNA follows: TGTGCCAGCAGCGGTAAAGACAGGCTGAACACTGAAGCTTTCTTT. This codes for CASSGKDRLNTEAFF.

In DNA, the CDR3 is TGTGCCAGCAGTGGAGTTGCAACTAATGAAAAACTGTTTTTT. It codes for CASSGVATNEKLFF. V is TRBV6-1 and J is TRBJ1-4; D not resolved. Trimming removed 4 bases at V and 0 bases at J, with 6 bases between. This CDR3 has 14 amino acids. The germline V gene has CDR1 MNHNS and CDR2 SASEGT.

The CDR3 region is CATQNGGLNSYEQYF. The CDR3 coding sequence is TGTGCCACCCAGAATGGGGGCCTGAACTCCTACGAGCAGTACTTC. The rearrangement uses TRBV15 and TRBJ2-7; D is perhaps TRBD1 (6 bases). Deletions cut 8 bases from V and 0 bases from J, with 17 bases between. This CDR3 has 15 amino acids. CDR1 is LNHNV and CDR2 is YYDKDF in the germline V gene (reference sequence).

The CDR3 region has the DNA TGCAGCGCCGCGGGACAGCTGACAACTAATGAAAAACTGTTTTTT. The encoded protein is CSAAGQLTTNEKLFF. The gene calls are TRBV29-1 and TRBJ1-4; 7 positions agree with TRBD1. The length of the CDR3 is 15 residues. Trimming took 7 bases from V and 0 from J; bases not matched to a gene: 8. In germline, CDR1 is SQVTM, CDR2 ANQGSEA. The entire variable domain, with the rest obtained from reference TRBV29-1 and TRBJ1-4, is as follows: SAVISQKPSRDICQRGTSLTIQCQVDSQVTMMFWYRQQPGQSLTLIATANQGSEATYESGFVIDKFPISRPNLTFSTLTVSNMSPEDSSIYLCSAAGQLTTNEKLFFGSGTQLSVL.

This clone was observed once. A read error may account for a junction end that differs from germline. This rearrangement joins TRBV7-9 to TRBJ1-4, with 7 bases fitting TRBD1. This CDR3 is built from 13 residues. From germline, CDR1 is SEHNR and CDR2 FQNEAQ (reference sequence). The DNA for the CDR3 is TGTTCCAGCACCGACAGGGCAGATGAAAAACTGTTTTTT. Amino acids: CSSTDRADEKLFF.